The T cell receptor (beta chain) under discussion was sequenced for a study of multiple sclerosis patients with progressive multifocal leukoencephalopathy. Overall study results and limits: Expanded clones at PML onset predated and persisted through natalizumab therapy.

The survey-level immunoSEQ assay was used. Produced via immunoSEQ multiplex PCR; TCRdb's table is partial and in-frame only. Of 30,000 or so clones in the sample, over 80% were seen once. For this clone: The antigen is not known.

Time point: time of PML onset. Germline CDR1 and CDR2: SGDLS and YYNGEE. The ends were cut back, 6 bases at V and 8 bases at J, with 21 bases in the middle. The CDR3 consists of 15 residues. Sequencing was performed on PBMCs, taken from a patient treated with natalizumab. The genes are TRBV9 and TRBJ2-1; D may be TRBD1 or TRBD2 (5 bases each). This clonotype was sampled from a woman aged 40 to 50 with progressive multifocal leukoencephalopathy. This chain's CDR3 is CASTLGTLPLHEQFF. DNA for the CDR3: TGTGCCAGCACCCTAGGGACCCTCCCCCTACATGAGCAGTTCTTC.